Detailed here is one T cell receptor (beta chain). This record belongs to a study of blood T cell repertoires in COVID-19. CDR1 is SGHRS, CDR2 YFSETQ, per germline. With 2 bases clipped from V and 6 bases from J, the junction kept 11 bases outside the gene matches. The CDR3 contains 16 residues. Generated by immunoSEQ multiplex PCR, the TCRdb table keeps only in-frame clones and is missing some. The sample records 200,000 to 250,000 clones, 82% being singletons. The rearrangement links TRBV5-1 to TRBJ2-1; 7 bases are a match to TRBD1. This clonotype was sampled from a woman of 80 years or more with COVID-19, enrolled during active disease. Sequenced material: peripheral blood. CDR3 loop: CASSLEGAWGFNEQFF. DNA for the CDR3: TGCGCCAGCAGCTTAGAGGGGGCGTGGGGATTCAATGAGCAGTTCTTC.